The entry below gives a single T cell receptor beta chain sequence along with its context. No antigen is known for it. Sequencing used immunoSEQ multiplex PCR; TCRdb keeps in-frame clones, though not all of them. The table records 400,000 to 500,000 clones, 80% to 90% of them present only once. The data derive from a study of Ad26.COV2.S vaccination and SARS-CoV-2 variants. Study-wide results and caveats: Breadth of non-spike TCRs did not differ between vaccinees and placebo recipients. The TCR-based breadth and depth measures might underestimate overall T cell responses.

Treatment denoted: 15 to 20 received Ad26.COV2.S at low or high dose, single or two shots; several received placebo; per-sample allocation not given. Vaccine and placebo recipients were sampled on day 63 after the first injection. An Ad26 vector expressing Wuhan-strain SARS-CoV-2 spike served as the vaccine. This clonotype was obtained from a person between 18 and 65 years old who received the Ad26.COV2.S COVID-19 vaccine or a placebo. Sequencing was performed on peripheral blood, taken in a trial of Ad26.COV2.S vaccine versus placebo.

The CDR3 DNA is TGTGCCAGCAGCGTAGGGCGGCCTAGCGGATACAATGAGCAGTTCTTC. It codes for CASSVGRPSGYNEQFF. V is TRBV9 and J is TRBJ2-1; 7 bases match TRBD2. Unmatched junction bases numbered 7, after V lost 0 bases and J lost 4 bases. CDR3 length: 16 residues. The germline CDR1 and CDR2 sequences are SGDLS and YYNGEE.